The 3 T cell receptor beta chains presented below share a single source sample, sequenced in a study of PD-1 blockade in mismatch repair-deficient tumors. The table came from immunoSEQ multiplex PCR; TCRdb's copy has only in-frame clones and leaves some out. This repertoire shows about 49,000 clones, approximately 80% found once; its top ten account for under 3.5%. Sample: PBMCs, taken before pembrolizumab treatment. The receptors were sampled from an adult with mismatch repair-deficient cancer.

The chain uses TRBV5-1 and TRBJ2-2; TRBD1 matches at 8 bases. The trim removed 4 bases at V and 1 base at J, leaving 6 bases unmatched. Per the germline V gene, CDR1 is SGHRS and CDR2 is YFSETQ. The CDR3 totals 16 residues. The CDR3 DNA reads as TGCGCCAGCAGCCTCCGGGGGACAGGGAACACCGGGGAGCTGTTTTTT. Its translation is CASSLRGTGNTGELFF.

The chain is built from TRBV7-9 and TRBJ2-1, with TRBD2 matching 10 bases. V dropped 6 bases and J dropped 7; count of bases not matched to a gene: 9. Germline assignment: CDR1 SEHNR and CDR2 FQNEAQ (reference sequence). The CDR3 is 15 residues long. This CDR3 is CASRIAGGRINEQFF. In DNA, the CDR3 is TGTGCCAGCAGAATAGCGGGAGGTAGGATAAATGAGCAGTTCTTC.

CDR3 loop: CASSQGQGWSEAFF. As DNA, the CDR3 is TGTGCCAGCAGCCAAGGACAGGGGTGGTCTGAAGCTTTCTTT. The chain couples TRBV16 to TRBJ1-1; 9 bases line up with TRBD1. V lost 2 bases to trimming and J lost 6 bases; unmatched junction nucleotides: 4. CDR1 is KGHSY, CDR2 FQNENV, per germline. The CDR3 is 14 amino acids.